This T cell receptor (beta chain) was observed in a study of PD-L1 blockade in urothelial cancer. Study details: Analyses were performed on blood at 3 weeks after treatment start (the second dose) and at 6 weeks. T cells numbered a median of roughly 150,000 in the blood samples.

The CDR3 is 14 residues long. V was clipped by 4 bases and J by 2 bases, with 12 bases between them. In germline, CDR1 is SGDLS, CDR2 YYNGEE. TCRdb keeps only in-frame clones here, not all; method: immunoSEQ multiplex PCR. The table lists roughly 42,000 clones, more than 75% of them singletons. The study's findings and limits: Better survival was forecast by a pretreatment blood TCR clonality below the median.

Details on this clone: Antigen specificity is unknown.

V is TRBV9 and J is TRBJ2-5; D is perhaps TRBD1 (6 bases). The clonotype comes from a man between 65 and 85 years old with urothelial cancer. Source: PBMCs, taken around atezolizumab (anti-PD-L1) treatment. In DNA, the CDR3 is TGTGCCAGCAGCTCCTCAGGGGATCAAGAGACCCAGTACTTC. It is translated as CASSSSGDQETQYF.